Detailed here is one TCR beta chain. What it binds is not known. This sample is part of a study of T cell responses to AZD1222 COVID-19 vaccine. Whole-study context: Analyses pooled second doses at about 4 or about 12 weeks. Study-level findings and limits: After two AZD1222 doses, spike-specific TCR breadth and depth rose versus day 0. After the peak T cell response, and only then, were repertoires sampled. Most donors were white British, females outnumbered males, and clonal diversity was possibly underestimated.

Sequencing was performed with immunoSEQ multiplex PCR; in TCRdb, only in-frame clones are kept and a portion is missing. This table holds 150,000 or so clones, just under 95% found once. With V trimmed by 5 bases and J by 8 bases, 8 bases remained unmatched. CDR3 length equals 14 residues. Germline loops: CDR1 MNHEY, CDR2 SMNVEV (reference sequence). The sample consisted of peripheral blood, taken on day 0 of AZD1222 vaccination. V is TRBV27 and J is TRBJ1-2; 10 bases align to TRBD1. This clonotype originated in an adult in good health. Here the CDR3 DNA reads TGTGCCAGCAGTCAGAGAGGGACAGGGGTCGGCTACACCTTC. Protein product: CASSQRGTGVGYTF.